This T cell receptor (beta chain) was sequenced for a study of human T cells and chemical hapten exposure. Overall study context: DPC 0.01% went on the upper back by patch test, with reading at 6 days. Mainly, slight library volume differences in the pool made TCR yields vary. Findings of the study overall: Controls formed significantly fewer large CDR3 similarity clusters than expanded TCRs did. No alteration of TCRs above 1 in 1000 frequency was seen with DPC sensitization.

Comments on this clonotype: What it binds is unknown.

The sample's time point: pre-sensitization, week 0. The treatment is: therapeutic diphenylcyclopropenone sensitization with weekly scalp DPC. The V gene's germline CDR1 is SEHNR and CDR2 FQNEAQ (reference sequence). The ends were cut back, 9 bases at V and 0 bases at J, with 15 bases in the middle. The CDR3 has 14 residues. In TCRdb, the RACE reads were re-called with MiXCR into one record per CDR3 protein. The sample has about 350,000 distinct CDR3 sequences; approximately 5.8% are singletons. The genes are TRBV7-9 and TRBJ2-7; D could derive from TRBD1 or TRBD2 (5 bases each). The receptor was isolated from a woman between 18 and 29 years old with alopecia areata. Some clones in this sample may be carry-over from other donors' samples. Specimen: whole blood, collected in connection with sensitization to the hapten diphenylcyclopropenone (DPC). The CDR3 DNA sequence: TGTGCCAGTTCCGGGACGGGAAGCTCCTACGAGCAGTACTTC. It is translated as CASSGTGSSYEQYF.